This T cell receptor beta chain was recovered during a study of shared clonotypes between healthy human individuals. Notes on the study in general: Depth of sequencing was expected to influence donor clonotype sharing.

The table came from immunoSEQ multiplex PCR; TCRdb's copy has only in-frame clones and leaves some out. This sample has 550,000 to 850,000 clones; about two thirds occur once, and the top ten carry more than 1.5%. This CDR3 spans 13 amino acids. Germline CDR1 is KGHSH and CDR2 is LQKENI. The V end was cut by 3 bases, the J end by 4 bases, with 8 bases between. Turning to this clone: Its target is not known.

This clonotype originated in a woman in her twenties or thirties in good health. The chain recombines TRBV18 with TRBJ2-3; no firm D call. Material for sequencing was memory CD4+ T cells sorted from blood. The subset was: CD45RA-negative fraction. In DNA form, the CDR3 reads TGTGCCAGCTCACCGATAGGGTCAGATACGCAGTATTTT. Translation: CASSPIGSDTQYF.